These T cell receptor beta chains were read from a single sample in a study of cytomegalovirus exposure and HLA in healthy donors. Libraries were prepared by immunoSEQ multiplex PCR; TCRdb keeps only in-frame clonotypes and omits some of them. Among fewer than 130,000 clones, nearly 80% were seen once, and the ten largest hold roughly 1.2%. Sequenced sample: PBMCs. The receptors come from a young woman in good health and CMV-seronegative. CDR3s include the opening cysteine and the closing phenylalanine or tryptophan. Each record gives: clone size, CDR3 length, V gene, CDR3 protein. The listing skips clone size in some rows; elsewhere it reads once, few, many or a size class.

>few|21|TRBV27
CASSLVGRRGLRYQGDIEAFF
>.|19|TRBV19
CASSMGRAGGFSPKNIQYF
>.|12|TRBV14
CASSQGWGGYTF
>.|13|TRBV6-5
CASSYSPGEKLFF
>.|17|TRBV4-1
CASSQGPSGGASETQYF
>.|16|TRBV9
CASSPVLGQGAPGYTF
>.|18|TRBV19
CASKRGSVGGRESGELFF
>.|16|TRBV28
CASQRLAGTGGDTQYF
>.|14|TRBV6-6
CASSTTGGIVEAFF
>.|14|TRBV15
CATSRDVRDTEAFF
>.|14|TRBV5-1
CASSRQDGSYEQYF
>once|15|TRBV9
CASSVATGTGNTIYF
>.|15|TRBV5-6
CASSPTGQATYEQYF
>few|17|TRBV5-4
CASSFGKAAEGNYGYTF
>.|15|TRBV7-2
CASSPPGMGGEKLFF
>.|14|TRBV7-8
CASRQGRTPETQYF
>.|15|TRBV15
CATSRDPAANYGYTF
>.|15|TRBV4-1
CASSQERATNEKLFF
>.|14|TRBV5-1
CASSLTSLLETQYF
>.|15|TRBV4-3
CASSQDDTGNQPQHF
>.|13|TRBV7-9
CASSLQGAYGYTF
>.|15|TRBV6-5
CASSSGQGHNSPLHF
>.|13|TRBV7-2
CASSLGQIYGYTF
>.|15|TRBV2
CASSEGGGSPYEQYF
>.|14|TRBV10-1
CASRSVATNEKLFF
>.|15|TRBV18
CASSPSDRTLYEQYF
>.|15|TRBV11-2
CASTTRVAMNTEAFF
>.|13|TRBV9
CASSVARADTQYF
>.|15|TRBV7-8
CASSPKRQHLYEQYF
>.|17|TRBV4-3
CASSQARTGGLAYEQYF
>.|12|TRBV9
CASSVGSNEQFF
>.|14|TRBV29-1
CSVEDPGQGYTIYF
>few|16|TRBV6-4
CASSRAGGSSYNEQFF
>.|13|TRBV5-4
CASSSWGTGLYTF
>.|15|TRBV30
CAWSVSSMSTDTQYF
>.|14|TRBV28
CASSFLDREYEQYF
>once|18|TRBV21-1
CASSKRPGTGPSNQPQHF
>.|13|TRBV6-5
CASRDTGNTEAFF
>.|14|TRBV7-9
CASSLLSPNTEAFF
>once|15|TRBV5-4
CASRIQGIDTGELFF
>.|16|TRBV28
CASSLSVWGGQETQYF
>.|13|TRBV4-2
CASSQALRTEAFF
>.|14|TRBV21-1
CASSTRGSYNEQFF
>.|15|TRBV28
CASSPLIAGGDTQYF